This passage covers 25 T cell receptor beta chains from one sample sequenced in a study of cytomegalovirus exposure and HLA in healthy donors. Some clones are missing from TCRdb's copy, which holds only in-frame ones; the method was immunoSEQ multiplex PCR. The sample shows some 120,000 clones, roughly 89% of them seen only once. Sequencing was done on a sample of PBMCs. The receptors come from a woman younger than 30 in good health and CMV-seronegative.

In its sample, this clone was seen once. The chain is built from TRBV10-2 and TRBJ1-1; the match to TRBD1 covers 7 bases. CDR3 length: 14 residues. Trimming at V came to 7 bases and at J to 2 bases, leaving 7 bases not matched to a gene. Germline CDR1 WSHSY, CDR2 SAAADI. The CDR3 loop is CASTQGQLNTEAFF. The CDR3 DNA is TGCGCCAGCACCCAGGGACAGTTAAACACTGAAGCTTTCTTT.

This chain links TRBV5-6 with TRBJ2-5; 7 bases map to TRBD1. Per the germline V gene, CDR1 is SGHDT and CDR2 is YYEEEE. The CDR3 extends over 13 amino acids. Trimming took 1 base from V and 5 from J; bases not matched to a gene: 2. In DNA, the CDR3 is TGTGCCAGCAGCTTGACAGGGGAGGAGACCCAGTACTTC. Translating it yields CASSLTGEETQYF.

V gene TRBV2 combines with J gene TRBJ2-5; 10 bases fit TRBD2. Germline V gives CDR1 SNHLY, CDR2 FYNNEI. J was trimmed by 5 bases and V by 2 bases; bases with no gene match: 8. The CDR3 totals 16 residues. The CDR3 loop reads CASSEWASGSRETQYF. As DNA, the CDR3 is TGTGCCAGCAGTGAATGGGCTAGCGGGAGTAGGGAGACCCAGTACTTC.

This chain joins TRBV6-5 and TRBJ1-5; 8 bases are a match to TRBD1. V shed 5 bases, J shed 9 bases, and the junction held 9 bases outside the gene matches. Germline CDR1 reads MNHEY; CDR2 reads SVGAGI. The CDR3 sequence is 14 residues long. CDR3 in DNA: TGTGCCAGCAGTCAGACAGGGGCTAATATGCCCCAGCATTTT. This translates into CASSQTGANMPQHF.

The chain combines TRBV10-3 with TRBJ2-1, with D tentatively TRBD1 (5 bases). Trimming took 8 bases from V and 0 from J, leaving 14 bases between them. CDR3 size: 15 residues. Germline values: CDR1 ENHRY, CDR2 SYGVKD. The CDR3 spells CAIRQPKSSYNEQFF. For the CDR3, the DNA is TGTGCCATCCGACAGCCGAAGAGCTCCTACAATGAGCAGTTCTTC.

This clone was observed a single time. CDR3 loop: CASSSSGSWSYEQYF. DNA of the CDR3: TGTGCCAGCAGCTCTAGCGGGAGTTGGTCCTACGAGCAGTACTTC. The chain uses TRBV9 and TRBJ2-7; 10 bases line up with TRBD2. Germline CDR1 reads SGDLS; CDR2 reads YYNGEE. CDR3 size: 15 residues. V shed 4 bases, J shed 1 base, and the junction held 5 bases outside the gene matches.

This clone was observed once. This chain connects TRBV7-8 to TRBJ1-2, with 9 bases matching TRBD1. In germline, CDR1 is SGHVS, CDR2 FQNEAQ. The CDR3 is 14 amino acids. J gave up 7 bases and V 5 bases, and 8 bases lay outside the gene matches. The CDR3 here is CASSGLRQGVGYTF. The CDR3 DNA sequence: TGTGCCAGCAGCGGATTAAGACAGGGGGTTGGCTACACCTTC.

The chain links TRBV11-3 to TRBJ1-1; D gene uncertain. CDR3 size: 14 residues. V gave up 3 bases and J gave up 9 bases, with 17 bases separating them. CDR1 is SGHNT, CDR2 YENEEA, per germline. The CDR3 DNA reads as TGTGCCAGCAGCTTGAGGTTTACGCTGCAAAAAGCTTTCTTT. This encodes CASSLRFTLQKAFF.

In DNA, the CDR3 is TGTGCCAGCAGCTTAGACGGGAACCTCCGGTACTTC. As protein: CASSLDGNLRYF. This chain joins TRBV11-3 and TRBJ2-7, with a tentative D call TRBD2 (5 bases). V lost 0 bases to trimming and J lost 12 bases, with 12 bases between them. The germline gives CDR1 SGHNT, CDR2 YENEEA. This CDR3 has 12 residues.

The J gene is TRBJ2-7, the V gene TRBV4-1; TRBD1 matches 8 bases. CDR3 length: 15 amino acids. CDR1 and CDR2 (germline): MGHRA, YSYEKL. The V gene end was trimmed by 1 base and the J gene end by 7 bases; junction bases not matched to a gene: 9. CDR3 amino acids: CASSQGRQGAQEQYF. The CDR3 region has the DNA TGCGCCAGCAGCCAAGGAAGGCAGGGGGCTCAAGAGCAGTACTTC.

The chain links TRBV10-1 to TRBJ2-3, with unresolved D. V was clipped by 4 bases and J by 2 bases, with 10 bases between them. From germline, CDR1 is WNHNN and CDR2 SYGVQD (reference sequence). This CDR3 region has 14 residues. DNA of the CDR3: TGCGCCAGCAGTGCGAGGATTAACACAGATACGCAGTATTTT. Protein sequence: CASSARINTDTQYF.

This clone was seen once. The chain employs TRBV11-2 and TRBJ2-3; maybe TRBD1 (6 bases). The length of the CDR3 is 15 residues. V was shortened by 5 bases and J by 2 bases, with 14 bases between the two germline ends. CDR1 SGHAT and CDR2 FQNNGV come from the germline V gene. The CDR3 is CASSPLGGDTDTQYF. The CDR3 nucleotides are TGTGCCAGCAGCCCCCTAGGGGGTGACACAGATACGCAGTATTTT.

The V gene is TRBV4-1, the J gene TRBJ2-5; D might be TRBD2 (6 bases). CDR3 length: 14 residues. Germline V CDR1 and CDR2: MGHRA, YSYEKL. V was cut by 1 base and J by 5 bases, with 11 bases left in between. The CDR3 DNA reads TGCGCCAGCAGCCAAGCCGGGAGAAGGGAGACCCAGTACTTC. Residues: CASSQAGRRETQYF.

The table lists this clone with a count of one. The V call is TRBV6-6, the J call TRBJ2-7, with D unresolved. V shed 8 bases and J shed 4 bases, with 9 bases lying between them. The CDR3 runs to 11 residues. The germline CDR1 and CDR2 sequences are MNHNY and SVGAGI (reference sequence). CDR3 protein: CASVGSYEQYF. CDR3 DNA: TGTGCCAGCGTCGGTTCGTACGAGCAGTACTTC.

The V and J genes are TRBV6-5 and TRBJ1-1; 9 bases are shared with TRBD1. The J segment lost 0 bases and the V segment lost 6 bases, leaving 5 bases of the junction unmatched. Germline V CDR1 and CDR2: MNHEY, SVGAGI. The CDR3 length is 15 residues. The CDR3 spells CASRSTGGMNTEAFF. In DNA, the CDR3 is TGTGCCAGCAGATCGACAGGGGGAATGAACACTGAAGCTTTCTTT.

The CDR3 sequence is CASLLYGSYNEQFF. CDR3 nucleotide sequence: TGTGCCAGCCTTCTTTACGGGAGTTACAATGAGCAGTTCTTC. This chain links TRBV5-8 with TRBJ2-1; TRBD2 is a possible D gene (6 bases). This CDR3 contains 14 residues. V lost 7 bases and J 4 bases, leaving 15 bases between the germline ends. Germline CDR1 reads SGHTS; CDR2 reads YDEGEE. Full variable domain (rest looked up from reference TRBV5-8 and TRBJ2-1): EAGVTQSPTHLIKTRGQQATLRCSPISGHTSVYWYQQALGLGLQFLLWYDEGEERNRGNFPPRFSGRQFPNYSSELNVNALELEDSALYLCASLLYGSYNEQFFGPGTRLTVL.

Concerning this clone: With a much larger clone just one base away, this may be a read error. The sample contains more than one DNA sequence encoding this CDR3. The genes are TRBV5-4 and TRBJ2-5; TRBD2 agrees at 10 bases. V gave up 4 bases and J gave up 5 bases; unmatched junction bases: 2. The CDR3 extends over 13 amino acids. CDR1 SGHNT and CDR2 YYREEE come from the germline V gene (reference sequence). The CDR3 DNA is TGTGCCAGCAGCCCTAGCGGGAGCGAGACCCAGTACTTC. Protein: CASSPSGSETQYF.

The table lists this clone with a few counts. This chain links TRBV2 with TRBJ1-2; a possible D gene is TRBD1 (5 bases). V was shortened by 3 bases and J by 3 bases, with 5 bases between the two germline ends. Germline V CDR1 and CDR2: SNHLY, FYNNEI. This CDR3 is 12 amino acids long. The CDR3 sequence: CASSDRDYGYTF. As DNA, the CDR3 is TGTGCCAGCAGTGACAGGGACTATGGCTACACCTTC. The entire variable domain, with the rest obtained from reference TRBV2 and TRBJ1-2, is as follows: EPEVTQTPSHQVTQMGQEVILRCVPISNHLYFYWYRQILGQKVEFLVSFYNNEISEKSEIFDDQFSVERPDGSNFTLKIRSTKLEDSAMYFCASSDRDYGYTFGSGTRLTVV.

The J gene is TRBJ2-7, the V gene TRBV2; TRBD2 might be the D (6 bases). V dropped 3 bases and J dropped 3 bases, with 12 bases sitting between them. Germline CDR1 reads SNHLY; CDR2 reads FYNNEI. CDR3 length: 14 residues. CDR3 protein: CASSDGIADYEQYF. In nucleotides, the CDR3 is TGTGCCAGCAGTGATGGAATAGCGGACTACGAGCAGTACTTC.

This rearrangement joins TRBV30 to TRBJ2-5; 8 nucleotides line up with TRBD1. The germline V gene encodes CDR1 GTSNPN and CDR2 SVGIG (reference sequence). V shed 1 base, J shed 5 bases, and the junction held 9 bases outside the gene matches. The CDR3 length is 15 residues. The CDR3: CAWSGTGFEWETQYF. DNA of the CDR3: TGTGCCTGGAGTGGGACAGGGTTTGAGTGGGAGACCCAGTACTTC.

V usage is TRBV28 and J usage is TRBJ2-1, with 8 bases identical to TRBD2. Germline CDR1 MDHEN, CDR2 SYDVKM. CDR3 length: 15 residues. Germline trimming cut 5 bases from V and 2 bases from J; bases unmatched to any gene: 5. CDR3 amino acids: CASSQSGRPYNEQFF. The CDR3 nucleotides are TGTGCCAGCAGTCAAAGCGGGAGACCCTACAATGAGCAGTTCTTC.

The CDR3 DNA is TGTGCCAGCAGCTTAGCGCGGTGGTCCGCCAAAAACATTCAGTACTTC. Translation gives CASSLARWSAKNIQYF. The chain is built from TRBV7-8 and TRBJ2-4; D is unclear. Per the germline V gene, CDR1 is SGHVS and CDR2 is FQNEAQ. Deletions cut 0 bases from V and 1 base from J, with 10 bases between. The CDR3 runs to 16 residues.

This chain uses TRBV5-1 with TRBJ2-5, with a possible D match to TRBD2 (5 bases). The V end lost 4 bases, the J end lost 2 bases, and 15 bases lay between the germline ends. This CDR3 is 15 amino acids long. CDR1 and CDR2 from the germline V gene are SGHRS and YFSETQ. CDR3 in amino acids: CASSLSGRSQETQYF. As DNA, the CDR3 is TGCGCCAGCAGCCTCTCGGGAAGGAGTCAAGAGACCCAGTACTTC.

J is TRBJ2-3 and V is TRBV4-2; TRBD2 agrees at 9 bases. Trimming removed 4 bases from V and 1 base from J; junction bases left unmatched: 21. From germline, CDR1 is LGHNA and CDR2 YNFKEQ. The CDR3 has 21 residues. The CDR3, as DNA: TGTGCCAGCAGCCGACCCGGGGGGGGGAGGGTAGCGGGAGTTCGCACAGATACGCAGTATTTT. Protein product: CASSRPGGGRVAGVRTDTQYF.

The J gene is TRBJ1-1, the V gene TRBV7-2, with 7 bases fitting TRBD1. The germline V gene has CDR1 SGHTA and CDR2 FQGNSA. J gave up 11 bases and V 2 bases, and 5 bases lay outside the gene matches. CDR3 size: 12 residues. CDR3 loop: CASSLSGQRAFF. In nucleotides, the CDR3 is TGTGCCAGCAGCTTATCGGGACAGCGGGCTTTCTTT.